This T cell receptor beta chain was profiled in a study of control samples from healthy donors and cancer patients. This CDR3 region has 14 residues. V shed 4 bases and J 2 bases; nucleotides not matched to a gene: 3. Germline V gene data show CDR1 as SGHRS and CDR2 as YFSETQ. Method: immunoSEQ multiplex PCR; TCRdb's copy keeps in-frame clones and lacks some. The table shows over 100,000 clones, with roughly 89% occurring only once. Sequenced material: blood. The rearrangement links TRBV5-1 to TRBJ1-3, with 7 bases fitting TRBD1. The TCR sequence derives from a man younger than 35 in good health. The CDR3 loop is CASSPTGTGNTIYF. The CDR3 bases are TGCGCCAGCAGCCCGACAGGGACTGGAAACACCATATATTTT. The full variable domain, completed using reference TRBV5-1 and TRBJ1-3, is KAGVTQTPRYLIKTRGQQVTLSCSPISGHRSVSWYQQTPGQGLQFLFEYFSETQRNKGNFPGRFSGRQFSNSRSEMNVSTLELGDSALYLCASSPTGTGNTIYFGEGSWLTVV.